The 20 T cell receptor beta chains listed next were all sequenced from one sample in a study of shared clonotypes between healthy human individuals. Assay used: immunoSEQ multiplex PCR; TCRdb lists only in-frame clones, some missing. The table lists under 600,000 clones, around 97% of them singletons, with approximately 0.057% in the top ten. Sample: naive CD4+ T cells sorted from blood. Subset indicated: CD45RA+ positively selected. These receptors all stem from a woman aged 25 to 45 in good health.

This clone is a singleton in its sample. The gene calls are TRBV11-2 and TRBJ2-5, with D possibly TRBD1 on 5 matching bases. With the DNA end fitting TRBJ2-7 better, the J assignment may be wrong. The CDR3 is 15 residues long. Germline values: CDR1 SGHAT, CDR2 FQNNGV. For the CDR3, the DNA is TGTGCCAGCACCCGATTGCAGGGCGCAGTCCACGAGCAGTACTTC. This encodes CASTRLQGAVHEQYF.

Turning to this clone: Within the sample, other DNA sequences also encode this same CDR3. V usage is TRBV6-1 and J usage is TRBJ1-1; TRBD1 is a possible D gene (5 bases). This CDR3 is built from 14 residues. Trimming took 6 bases from V and 0 from J, leaving 11 bases between them. Germline CDR1 and CDR2: MNHNS and SASEGT. CDR3 in DNA: TGTGCCAGCAGCGAGGGGACGGTGAACACTGAAGCTTTCTTT. Its protein product is CASSEGTVNTEAFF.

The V and J genes are TRBV28 and TRBJ1-2; TRBD1 aligns across 8 bases. Losses at the gene ends were 6 bases for V and 8 bases for J; bases not matched to a gene: 11. The CDR3 contains 14 residues. In germline, CDR1 is MDHEN, CDR2 SYDVKM. This CDR3 is CASSHGEGTGGYTF. CDR3 nucleotides: TGTGCCAGCAGCCACGGTGAGGGGACAGGCGGCTACACCTTC.

The V and J genes are TRBV7-6 and TRBJ2-7; D is unclear. In germline, CDR1 is SGHVS, CDR2 FNYEAQ. This CDR3 contains 13 residues. V lost 3 bases to trimming and J lost 4 bases, with 10 bases between them. In nucleotides, the CDR3 is TGTGCCAGCAGCTTTGGAGCAGAATACGAGCAGTACTTC. Translating it yields CASSFGAEYEQYF.

This chain uses TRBV9 with TRBJ1-1; D ambiguous. The CDR3 has 14 residues. Trimming took off 1 base at V and 3 bases at J, with 10 bases between the two ends. CDR1 is SGDLS, CDR2 YYNGEE, per germline. The CDR3 loop reads CASSVQPGDTEAFF. The CDR3 DNA reads as TGTGCCAGCAGCGTACAACCCGGGGACACTGAAGCTTTCTTT. The whole variable domain, remainder taken from reference TRBV9 and TRBJ1-1, is DSGVTQTPKHLITATGQRVTLRCSPRSGDLSVYWYQQSLDQGLQFLIQYYNGEERAKGNILERFSAQQFPDLHSELNLSSLELGDSALYFCASSVQPGDTEAFFGQGTRLTVV.

The chain uses TRBV6-5 and TRBJ1-5; D possibly corresponds to TRBD1 (6 bases). V dropped 4 bases and J dropped 7 bases, with 14 bases sitting between them. Germline V gives CDR1 MNHEY, CDR2 SVGAGI. The CDR3 length is 14 residues. CDR3 protein: CASSFSGGVQPQHF. The CDR3 DNA reads TGTGCCAGCAGTTTCTCGGGGGGCGTCCAGCCCCAGCATTTT.

The gene calls are TRBV5-1 and TRBJ1-2, with no clear D. Germline lookup yields CDR1 SGHRS and CDR2 YFSETQ. The CDR3 contains 14 residues. The V gene lost 0 bases and the J gene lost 7 bases, with 13 bases spanning the gap. The DNA of the CDR3 is TGCGCCAGCAGCTTGGAGCTCTTAGCGGCTGGCTACACCTTC. It translates to CASSLELLAAGYTF. Full variable domain (rest looked up from reference TRBV5-1 and TRBJ1-2): KAGVTQTPRYLIKTRGQQVTLSCSPISGHRSVSWYQQTPGQGLQFLFEYFSETQRNKGNFPGRFSGRQFSNSRSEMNVSTLELGDSALYLCASSLELLAAGYTFGSGTRLTVV.

The V call is TRBV27, the J call TRBJ2-7; 15 bases fit TRBD2. This CDR3 is built from 18 residues. In germline, CDR1 is MNHEY, CDR2 SMNVEV (reference sequence). J lost 0 bases, V lost 6 bases, and 9 bases had no gene match. This CDR3 reads CASSSGLAGGRSSYEQYF. CDR3 DNA sequence: TGTGCCAGCAGCTCGGGACTAGCGGGAGGCCGCAGCTCCTACGAGCAGTACTTC.

The chain is built from TRBV12-5 and TRBJ1-1, with D perhaps TRBD1 (5 bases). Germline CDR1 reads LGHNT; CDR2 reads FRNRAP. The V end lost 6 bases, the J end lost 1 base, and 18 bases lay between the germline ends. The CDR3 length is 16 residues. The CDR3 bases are TGTGCTAGTGGCACAACCGGGACGGCGAAGAACACTGAAGCTTTCTTT. Translation: CASGTTGTAKNTEAFF.

The table lists this clone with a count of one. J is TRBJ2-1 and V is TRBV5-1; D perhaps matches TRBD2 (6 bases). Per the germline V gene, CDR1 is SGHRS and CDR2 is YFSETQ. Trimming pared 6 bases from V and 0 bases from J, leaving 22 bases between. This CDR3 spans 18 amino acids. The CDR3 sequence is CASTPGLAGLSSYNEQFF. The CDR3 nucleotides are TGCGCCAGCACCCCTGGTCTGGCGGGACTTAGCTCCTACAATGAGCAGTTCTTC.

This chain links TRBV5-1 with TRBJ1-1; tentative D call: TRBD1 (5 bases). From germline, CDR1 is SGHRS and CDR2 YFSETQ. The CDR3 totals 12 residues. V gave up 5 bases and J gave up 11 bases, with 16 bases separating them. CDR3 residues: CASRTQGGIAFF. In DNA, the CDR3 is TGCGCCAGCAGAACGCAGGGAGGAATTGCTTTCTTT.

The chain recombines TRBV5-1 with TRBJ1-1; no clear D gene. Germline CDR1 SGHRS, CDR2 YFSETQ. V shed 0 bases and J shed 4 bases, with 7 bases lying between them. The length of the CDR3 is 13 residues. The CDR3 DNA reads TGCGCCAGCAGCTTGGATACGGGCACTGAAGCTTTCTTT. This sequence encodes CASSLDTGTEAFF.

V usage is TRBV9 and J usage is TRBJ1-1; D is possibly TRBD1 (6 bases). The CDR3 sequence is 14 residues long. From germline, CDR1 is SGDLS and CDR2 YYNGEE. Trimming cost V 3 bases and J 10 bases, with 19 bases left between them. CDR3 protein: CASSAAVTGQGAFF. As DNA, the CDR3 is TGTGCCAGCAGCGCCGCCGTTACAGGGCAGGGAGCTTTCTTT.

This clone occurred once. The CDR3 loop reads CASSFGAGAGEQYF. The CDR3 DNA is TGTGCCAGCAGCTTTGGGGCAGGGGCGGGAGAGCAGTACTTC. The rearrangement uses TRBV7-9 and TRBJ2-7; TRBD1 or TRBD2 may be the D gene (6 bases each). Germline V gene data show CDR1 as SEHNR and CDR2 as FQNEAQ (reference sequence). The CDR3 has 14 residues. Trimming pared 3 bases from V and 7 bases from J, leaving 16 bases between.

The chain joins TRBV10-1 to TRBJ2-7; TRBD2 matches 9 bases. The germline CDR1 and CDR2 sequences are WNHNN and SYGVQD (reference sequence). The CDR3 consists of 14 residues. V lost 3 bases and J lost 6; bases outside the gene matches: 6. The DNA of the CDR3 is TGCGCCAGCAGTGAAGTTGCGGGAGGGCCCGAGCAGTACTTC. This codes for CASSEVAGGPEQYF.

The V call is TRBV25-1, the J call TRBJ2-7; possible D gene TRBD1, 6 bases. Trimming took 2 bases from V and 3 from J, leaving 14 bases between them. The CDR3 contains 15 residues. Looked up from germline, CDR1 is MGHDK and CDR2 is SYGVNS. CDR3 bases: TGTGCCAGCAGTGAAACAGGACAGTATTACTACGAGCAGTACTTC. Translation gives CASSETGQYYYEQYF.

The chain recombines TRBV1 with TRBJ2-6. TRBV1 is a pseudogene. This CDR3 contains 17 residues. The CDR3 sequence: CTSRYKGLQSRANVLTF. The CDR3 coding sequence is TGCACCAGCAGGTATAAGGGTTTGCAAAGTCGGGCCAACGTCCTGACTTTC.

This clone was seen a single time. This chain links TRBV11-1 with TRBJ2-1; possible D gene TRBD2, 6 bases. The CDR3 loop spans 16 amino acids. Germline CDR1 reads SGHAT; CDR2 reads FQDESV (reference sequence). V was clipped by 0 bases and J by 2 bases, with 11 bases between them. The CDR3 DNA sequence: TGTGCCAGCAGCTTAGCTATAGCGGTCGCCTACAATGAGCAGTTCTTC. Protein: CASSLAIAVAYNEQFF.

This chain links TRBV5-4 with TRBJ1-1; weak D call: TRBD1 (5 bases). V was pared by 0 bases and J by 0 bases, with 15 bases between. The CDR3 loop spans 17 amino acids. Germline CDR1 reads SGHNT; CDR2 reads YYREEE (reference sequence). CDR3 amino acids: CASSLDVGTDMNTEAFF. The CDR3 coding sequence is TGTGCCAGCAGCTTGGATGTTGGGACGGACATGAACACTGAAGCTTTCTTT.

This clone was seen a few times. The chain recombines TRBV7-3 with TRBJ2-7; 12 bases are a match to TRBD1. The CDR3 is 14 residues long. CDR1 is SGHTA and CDR2 is FQGTGA in the germline V gene. V was clipped by 5 bases and J by 9 bases; unmatched bases: 8. As DNA, the CDR3 is TGTGCCAGCAGCCTAGGGACAGGGGGCGCGAGGCAGTACTTC. Protein: CASSLGTGGARQYF.